The 21 T cell receptor beta chains given below trace back to one sample, sequenced in a study of cytomegalovirus exposure and HLA in healthy donors. Amplification used 60 Vbeta primers and 13 Jbeta primers. Assay: immunoSEQ multiplex PCR; the TCRdb copy retains only in-frame clones and omits some. Among about 87,000 clones, roughly 70% were seen once, and the ten largest hold around 24%. Sequences were obtained from PBMCs. These receptors were taken from a man aged 25-40 years in good health and CMV-seropositive.

V usage is TRBV28 and J usage is TRBJ2-3; TRBD2 might be the D (5 bases). V was shortened by 7 bases and J by 3 bases, with 29 bases between the two germline ends. Germline loops: CDR1 MDHEN, CDR2 SYDVKM. The CDR3 runs 19 residues. The CDR3 DNA is TGTGCCAGCACCGTCGGGGTCAGAGTCGGCATTGGGGAGACAGATACGCAGTATTTT. It is translated as CASTVGVRVGIGETDTQYF.

The chain couples TRBV7-3 to TRBJ2-7; 7 bases are shared with TRBD1. After removal of 5 bases from V and 9 bases from J, the junction contained 10 bases not matched to a gene. Germline assignment: CDR1 SGHTA and CDR2 FQGTGA. The CDR3 has 13 amino acids. The CDR3 DNA reads TGTGCCAGCAGCACGGACAGGAACGGGGTGCAGTACTTC. It translates to CASSTDRNGVQYF.

This chain uses TRBV13 with TRBJ1-2; D possibly corresponds to TRBD1 (6 bases). The germline V and J ends were trimmed by 5 bases and 4 bases, with 20 bases remaining between them. Germline values: CDR1 PRHDT, CDR2 FYEKMQ (reference sequence). This CDR3 is 16 amino acids long. The CDR3 is CASSVGEGGRGYGYTF. DNA for the CDR3: TGTGCCAGCAGCGTCGGGGAGGGGGGCAGGGGCTATGGCTACACCTTC.

The gene calls are TRBV25-1 and TRBJ2-1; 9 bases fit TRBD1. This CDR3 spans 14 amino acids. The junction had 8 bases not matched to a gene; V was cut back by 7 bases and J by 7 bases. The germline V gene encodes CDR1 MGHDK and CDR2 SYGVNS. The CDR3 region has the DNA TGTGCCAGCACTAGGGGACAGGGAAGGAATGAGCAGTTCTTC. This codes for CASTRGQGRNEQFF.

In its sample, this clone was seen many times. The V and J genes are TRBV4-3 and TRBJ1-4; no firm D call. The ends were cut back, 4 bases at V and 7 bases at J, with 7 bases in the middle. Germline assignment: CDR1 LGHNA and CDR2 YSLEER. The CDR3 has 12 residues. Written as DNA, the CDR3 is TGCGCCAGCAGCCGGGAGGGTGAAAAACTGTTTTTT. Amino acids: CASSREGEKLFF.

The chain carries TRBV9 and TRBJ2-3; the D gene is possibly TRBD2 (7 bases). V dropped 3 bases and J dropped 0 bases, with 11 bases sitting between them. In germline, CDR1 is SGDLS, CDR2 YYNGEE. The CDR3 has 15 residues. The CDR3 nucleotides read TGTGCCAGCAGCGATCGGGGGGCTAGCACAGATACGCAGTATTTT. It specifies CASSDRGASTDTQYF.

The chain carries TRBV25-1 and TRBJ1-2; possibly TRBD1 for D (6 bases). V shed 1 base and J shed 0 bases, with 9 bases lying between them. Per germline, CDR1 MGHDK and CDR2 SYGVNS. This CDR3 spans 15 amino acids. The CDR3 is CASSEFGTPNYGYTF. CDR3 bases: TGTGCCAGCAGTGAATTTGGGACACCTAACTATGGCTACACCTTC.

The V gene is TRBV5-1, the J gene TRBJ2-1; 12 nucleotides line up with TRBD2. CDR3 size: 15 residues. Looked up from germline, CDR1 is SGHRS and CDR2 is YFSETQ. With V trimmed by 0 bases and J by 9 bases, 4 bases remained unmatched. As DNA, the CDR3 is TGCGCCAGCAGCTTGGTAGCTAGCGGGGGGGGTGAGCAGTTCTTC. As protein: CASSLVASGGGEQFF.

In this sample, this clone turned up a few times. The V and J genes are TRBV7-3 and TRBJ2-7; 10 bases map to TRBD2. The V segment lost 5 bases and the J segment 0 bases; nucleotides outside the gene matches: 1. The length of the CDR3 is 14 residues. Per the germline V gene, CDR1 is SGHTA and CDR2 is FQGTGA. The CDR3 coding sequence is TGTGCCAGCAGCCCTAGCGGGGGCTCCTACGAGCAGTACTTC. Protein sequence: CASSPSGGSYEQYF.

There are a few counts of this clone. This chain joins TRBV19 and TRBJ2-2; TRBD1 matches 8 bases. Germline V lookup: CDR1 LNHDA, CDR2 SQIVND (reference sequence). Trimming cost V 3 bases and J 3 bases; bases outside gene matches: 6. This CDR3 contains 16 residues. CDR3 region: CASSISRTGHTGELFF. CDR3 sequence (DNA): TGTGCCAGTAGTATCAGTAGGACAGGGCACACCGGGGAGCTGTTTTTT.

The chain combines TRBV6-5 with TRBJ1-1; D unresolved. The ends were cut back, 2 bases at V and 5 bases at J, with 9 bases in the middle. This CDR3 is 13 amino acids long. Per the germline V gene, CDR1 is MNHEY and CDR2 is SVGAGI. The CDR3, as DNA: TGTGCCAGCAGTTACGTGGGGAGGACTGAAGCTTTCTTT. Translation gives CASSYVGRTEAFF.

This clone showed up just a few times. The chain links TRBV27 to TRBJ2-5; the D is unclear. The DNA end lines up better with TRBJ2-7; the J call may be wrong. Germline V lookup: CDR1 MNHEY, CDR2 SMNVEV (reference sequence). The CDR3 has 15 amino acids. CDR3 coding DNA: TGTGCCAGCAGTTTATCTCGGAGTACGGTCTACGAGCAGTACTTC. It codes for CASSLSRSTVYEQYF.

The rearrangement links TRBV9 to TRBJ1-1; no reliable D call. The germline V and J ends were trimmed by 0 bases and 4 bases, with 7 bases remaining between them. The CDR3 length is 13 residues. The germline V gene has CDR1 SGDLS and CDR2 YYNGEE. Here the CDR3 reads CASSVAGFTEAFF. CDR3 coding DNA: TGTGCCAGCAGCGTAGCAGGATTCACTGAAGCTTTCTTT.

The V and J genes are TRBV2 and TRBJ2-1; 8 nucleotides align to TRBD2. The CDR3 covers 16 residues. Germline loops: CDR1 SNHLY, CDR2 FYNNEI. V was pared by 4 bases and J by 2 bases, with 7 bases of the junction left unmatched. The DNA for the CDR3 is TGTGCCAGCAGTGCTCCGGGAGGGGGGACCTACAATGAGCAGTTCTTC. Translating it yields CASSAPGGGTYNEQFF.

This chain links TRBV29-1 with TRBJ2-3, with 8 bases aligning to TRBD2. CDR1 and CDR2 (germline): SQVTM, ANQGSEA. CDR3 size: 16 residues. J gave up 4 bases and V 0 bases, and 9 bases lay outside the gene matches. The CDR3 reads CSVEDRRGVGADTQYF. In DNA, the CDR3 is TGCAGCGTTGAAGATCGGCGGGGGGTAGGTGCAGATACGCAGTATTTT.

The rearrangement links TRBV7-9 to TRBJ2-7, with D maybe TRBD2 (6 bases). The V and J ends lost 1 base and 2 bases respectively, with 9 bases between them. This CDR3 contains 14 residues. CDR1 is SEHNR and CDR2 is FQNEAQ in the germline V gene (reference sequence). The CDR3 bases are TGTGCCAGCAGCTTAGTGGGGGAGGCCTACGAGCAGTACTTC. The encoded protein is CASSLVGEAYEQYF.

The CDR3 spells CSVAPQGQGSIEQFF. The CDR3 coding sequence is TGCAGCGTCGCCCCCCAGGGACAGGGATCTATTGAGCAGTTCTTC. The V call is TRBV29-1, the J call TRBJ2-1; 9 bases match TRBD1. The V gene's germline CDR1 is SQVTM and CDR2 ANQGSEA. CDR3 length equals 15 residues. V shed 6 bases and J 9 bases; nucleotides not matched to a gene: 15.

The gene calls are TRBV9 and TRBJ2-5; the match to TRBD2 covers 8 bases. This CDR3 is 16 amino acids long. The germline gives CDR1 SGDLS, CDR2 YYNGEE. V was clipped by 4 bases and J by 4 bases; unmatched bases: 12. The CDR3 is CASSPWESGRGETQYF. CDR3 bases: TGTGCCAGCAGCCCTTGGGAGAGCGGGAGAGGAGAGACCCAGTACTTC.

This clone came up a few times. The chain is built from TRBV7-2 and TRBJ2-1; 11 nucleotides line up with TRBD2. The CDR3 sequence is 16 residues long. Germline V gene lookup returns CDR1 SGHTA and CDR2 FQGNSA. After removal of 4 bases from V and 5 bases from J, the junction contained 7 bases not matched to a gene. CDR3 residues: CASSYQPLAGDNEQFF. In DNA, the CDR3 is TGTGCCAGCAGCTACCAACCACTAGCGGGAGACAATGAGCAGTTCTTC.

This clone was found once. J is TRBJ2-2 and V is TRBV9; D not resolved. This CDR3 spans 13 amino acids. V was clipped by 3 bases and J by 7 bases, with 10 bases between them. CDR1 is SGDLS and CDR2 is YYNGEE in the germline V gene. The CDR3 sequence is CASSGAMGGELFF. The CDR3 DNA reads TGTGCCAGCAGCGGGGCCATGGGCGGGGAGCTGTTTTTT.

The rearrangement uses TRBV5-1 and TRBJ2-1, with 9 bases that match TRBD2. The CDR3 spans 19 residues. J lost 3 bases, V lost 6 bases, and 19 bases had no gene match. Germline assignment: CDR1 SGHRS and CDR2 YFSETQ. CDR3 bases: TGCGCCAGCACCCCGGGACGGATAGACGCGGGAGGGGGCTACAATGAGCAGTTCTTC. The encoded protein is CASTPGRIDAGGGYNEQFF.